This T cell receptor beta chain derives from a study of blood T cell repertoires in COVID-19. Study summary: Italy, Spain and the United States were the sources of the convalescent and acute COVID-19 samples. The cDNA or gDNA used as material had been derived from T cells, B-cell-depleted T cells, or PBMCs.

In the original processing: The assay estimated nucleated cells by amplifying reference gene primers. TCRdb's table, derived via immunoSEQ multiplex PCR, lists solely in-frame clones and lacks some. V, J and clone size reflect that table, while D and trimming were determined from the DNA. The top ten clones hold about 40% of a sample with 40,000 to 50,000 clones, around 81% of them seen once. V shed 0 bases and J 5 bases; nucleotides not matched to a gene: 8. The CDR3 consists of 16 residues. The germline V gene encodes CDR1 LGHNA and CDR2 YNFKEQ. This TCR came from a man between 35 and 55 years old with active or convalescent COVID-19. The rearrangement joins TRBV4-2 to TRBJ2-5; the match to TRBD2 covers 8 bases. What was sequenced was peripheral blood. DNA for the CDR3: TGTGCCAGCAGCCAAGATAGCGGGAACTCATGGGAGACCCAGTACTTC. Protein product: CASSQDSGNSWETQYF.